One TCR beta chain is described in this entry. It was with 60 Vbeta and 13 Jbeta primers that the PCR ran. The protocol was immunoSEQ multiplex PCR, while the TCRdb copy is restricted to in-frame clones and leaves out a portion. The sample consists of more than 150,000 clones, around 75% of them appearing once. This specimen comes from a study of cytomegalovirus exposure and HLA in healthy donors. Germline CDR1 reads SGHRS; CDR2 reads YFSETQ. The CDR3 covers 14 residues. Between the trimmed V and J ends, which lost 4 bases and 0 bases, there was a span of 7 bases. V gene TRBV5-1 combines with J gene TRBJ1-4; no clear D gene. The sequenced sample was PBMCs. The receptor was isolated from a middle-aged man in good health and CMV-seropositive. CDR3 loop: CASSGEATNEKLFF. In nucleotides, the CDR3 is TGCGCCAGCAGCGGAGAGGCAACTAATGAAAAACTGTTTTTT.